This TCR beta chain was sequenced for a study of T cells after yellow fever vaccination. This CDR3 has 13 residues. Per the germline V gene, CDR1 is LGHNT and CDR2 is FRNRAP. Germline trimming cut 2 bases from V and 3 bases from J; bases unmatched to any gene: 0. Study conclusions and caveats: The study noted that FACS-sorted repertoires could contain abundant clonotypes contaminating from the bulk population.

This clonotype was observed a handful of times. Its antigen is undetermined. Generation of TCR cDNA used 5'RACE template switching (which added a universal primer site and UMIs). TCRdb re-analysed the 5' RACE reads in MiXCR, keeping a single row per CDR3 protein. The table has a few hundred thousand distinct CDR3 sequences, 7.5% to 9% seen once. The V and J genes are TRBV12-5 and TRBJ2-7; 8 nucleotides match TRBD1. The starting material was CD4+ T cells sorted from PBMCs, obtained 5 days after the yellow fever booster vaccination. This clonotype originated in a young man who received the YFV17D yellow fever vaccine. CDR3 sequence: CASGLTGGYEQYF. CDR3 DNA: TGTGCTAGTGGTTTGACAGGGGGCTACGAGCAGTACTTC.